These 7 T cell receptor beta chains were sequenced from one sample in a study of blood T cells in healthy people across ages (dated by TCRdb to the mid-2010s). Library prep was done by 5' RACE. Sequencing took place on an Illumina HiSeq 2500. A second PCR of about 6 to 11 cycles was run with a J-beta primer mix and a sample-barcoded 5' primer. TCRdb trimmed the raw reads at Q25, called clones with MiXCR and kept productive beta chains. Each record represents a unique CDR3 protein, reported with the most common genes and DNA among its rows. Across this sample there are 350,000 to 450,000 distinct CDR3 sequences, with roughly half seen only once. Clones ranked in the top ten supply 50% to 65% of the sample. Sequences were obtained from blood. The receptors come from a man between 60 and 70 years old in good health.

DNA for the CDR3: TGTGCCAGCAGTTTTGGGGGCTCGTGGAATGAGCAGTTCTTC. Encoded protein: CASSFGGSWNEQFF. V is TRBV6-5 and J is TRBJ2-1; a weak D match, TRBD1 (6 bases). Trimming took off 4 bases at V and 7 bases at J, with 14 bases between the two ends. In germline, CDR1 is MNHEY, CDR2 SVGAGI. This CDR3 spans 14 amino acids.

The chain couples TRBV10-3 to TRBJ2-1; D is undetermined. Germline assignment: CDR1 ENHRY and CDR2 SYGVKD. Trimming shortened V by 5 bases and J by 5 bases, and 7 bases separated the two germline ends. The CDR3 extends over 12 amino acids. In DNA form, the CDR3 reads TGTGCCATCAGTCGACGGGACAATGAGCAGTTCTTC. Translation: CAISRRDNEQFF.

The chain couples TRBV20-1 to TRBJ2-5; tentatively, D is TRBD2 (7 bases). From germline, CDR1 is DFQATT and CDR2 SNEGSKA (reference sequence). The germline V and J ends were trimmed by 1 base and 6 bases, with 21 bases remaining between them. CDR3 length equals 16 residues. CDR3 nucleotides: TGCAGTGCTAGAGCCACGGGGGAGGGGGTTAGAAAGACCCAGTACTTC. Its translation is CSARATGEGVRKTQYF.

A remark on this clonotype: Germline is not matched at one junction end, which may reflect a read error. The rearrangement joins TRBV27 to TRBJ2-1, with 7 bases lining up with TRBD1. This CDR3 is built from 14 residues. In germline, CDR1 is MNHEY, CDR2 SMNVEV (reference sequence). CDR3 bases: TGTGCCAGTCGGGAACAGGGGAAGGGCAATAAGCAGTTCTTC. This translates into CASREQGKGNKQFF.

This sequence joins TRBV20-1 and TRBJ2-3; D uncertain. V was clipped by 3 bases and J by 0 bases, with 13 bases between them. The germline gives CDR1 DFQATT, CDR2 SNEGSKA (reference sequence). This CDR3 comprises 15 residues. CDR3 nucleotide sequence: TGCAGTGCTAGCAAGGCAGATTCTAGCACAGATACGCAGTATTTT. Amino acids: CSASKADSSTDTQYF.

This chain connects TRBV5-1 to TRBJ2-7; D could derive from TRBD1 or TRBD2 (6 bases each). CDR1 is SGHRS, CDR2 YFSETQ, per germline. V gave up 7 bases and J gave up 0 bases, with 17 bases separating them. This CDR3 has 15 amino acids. Here the CDR3 DNA reads TGCGCCAGCTCAAAGGGACGGGGGCCCTCCTACGAGCAGTACTTC. Amino acid sequence: CASSKGRGPSYEQYF.

The chain links TRBV10-3 to TRBJ2-1, with D possibly TRBD2 on 6 matching bases. V dropped 0 bases and J dropped 7 bases, with 16 bases sitting between them. The germline V gene has CDR1 ENHRY and CDR2 SYGVKD. The CDR3 has 16 amino acids. As DNA, the CDR3 is TGTGCCATCAGTGAGTCGTCCAGCGGGCAATTTAATGAGCAGTTCTTC. This encodes CAISESSSGQFNEQFF.